This TCR beta chain appears in the sequencing data of a study of cytomegalovirus exposure and HLA in healthy donors. PCR primers comprised 60 Vbeta and 13 Jbeta primers. Sequencing used immunoSEQ multiplex PCR; TCRdb keeps in-frame clones, though not all of them. The sample consists of about 130,000 clones, approximately 79% of them appearing once. The CDR3 is made up of 16 amino acids. CDR1 is LNHDA and CDR2 is SQIVND in the germline V gene (reference sequence). The J segment lost 6 bases and the V segment lost 2 bases, leaving 7 bases of the junction unmatched. The chain couples TRBV19 to TRBJ2-2, with 9 bases matching TRBD1. This sequence originates from a man between 18 and 35 years old in good health and CMV-seropositive. The sequenced sample consisted of PBMCs. CDR3 amino acids: CASSIMGQGKAGELFF. CDR3 in DNA: TGTGCCAGTAGTATAATGGGACAGGGTAAGGCCGGGGAGCTGTTTTTT.